The TCR beta chain described here comes from a study of OX40 agonist ivuxolimab in advanced cancers. Context from the whole study: Ivuxolimab was a fully human IgG2 agonistic monoclonal antibody targeting the costimulatory receptor OX40 (CD134). A male proportion of 75% to 85% and a mean age of about 60 years, ranging from 23 to 79, were recorded for the dose-escalation cohort. Intravenous ivuxolimab was administered to patients every 2 weeks at six dose levels: 0.01, 0.1, 0.3, 1.5, 3 and 10 mg/kg. The point of sequencing TCRbeta in the periphery was to test whether ivuxolimab changed TCR sequence diversity and drove clonal T-cell expansion. The paper describes the monotherapy dose-escalation part (N of about 52 patients) of the phase I trial of ivuxolimab. Of the approximately 54 patients in dose escalation, 19 had hepatocellular carcinoma, some 15 had melanoma, 9 had renal cell carcinoma and 9 had head and neck cancer. Partial responses were achieved by three dose-escalation patients, of whom one had hepatocellular carcinoma and two had cutaneous melanoma. Prior anti-PD-1, anti-PD-L1 or anti-CTLA-4 therapy was permitted, and checkpoint inhibitors had been received by around 40% of dose-escalation patients.

Here is what the overall study found, with its caveats: The antigen specificity of the peripheral T cells that underwent clonal expansion was not determined. After ivuxolimab, CD8+ T cells had more expanded clones than CD4+ T cells on average. Clonal expansion of both CD4+ and CD8+ blood T cells was observed from baseline to week 6 at doses 0.1 to 3.0 mg/kg. In the 0.1-3.0 mg/kg groups, partial responders were among the patients with the lowest normalized peripheral clonal expansion, particularly in CD8+ T cells. Low levels of normalized T-cell clonal expansion were also shown by some nonresponding patients.

The trial excluded patients who had a history of autoimmune disease or were on systemic immunosuppression. Peripheral blood for TCR sequencing was collected from all dose cohorts at baseline, on cycle 4 day 1, and on cycle 7 day 1. The samples were taken from a phase I, first-in-human, multicenter, open-label dose-escalation trial of ivuxolimab. Adults with locally advanced or metastatic melanoma, renal cell, hepatocellular, or head and neck squamous cell carcinoma were enrolled in the trial. Before TCR sequencing, CD4+ T cells and CD8+ T cells were sorted from peripheral blood as separate populations. For this clone: Its antigen is currently not known. Nothing much larger sits one base from this clone, and base qualities are not available.

Genomic DNA was isolated from the sorted cells so that the TCRbeta CDR3 region could be sequenced. TCRbeta CDR3 regions were sequenced using the immunoSEQ Assay. TCRdb holds this immuneACCESS table with in-frame rearrangements only. Some clones are missing; in checked studies, unresolved V genes explain under half, and the rest has no known cause. This sample comprises around 130,000 clones, around 93% of them detected only once. The ten largest clones take up more than 0.15% of the sample. Taken from the germline V gene (reference sequence), the CDR1 and CDR2 loops are LNHDA and SQIVND. Including cysteine and phenylalanine, the CDR3 has 16 amino acids. Only the CDR3 part of the read is kept: 48 bases, read in frame from the first base. Trimming takes 3 bases off V and 7 bases off J; junction bases not matched to a gene: 11.

This clonotype was obtained from an adult with an advanced solid tumor such as melanoma, head and neck, liver or kidney cancer. Sequencing used CD4+ or CD8+ T cells sorted from blood, obtained in a trial of the OX40 agonist ivuxolimab. Recombination linked TRBV19 to TRBJ2-1; 8 of the junction bases match TRBD1. The DNA sequence is given as TGTGCCAGTAGTATCGGGAGACAGGGGTGGAGGAATGAGCAGTTCTTC. Translated, it gives CASSIGRQGWRNEQFF.